These 3 T cell receptor beta chains originate from one sample sequenced in a study of T cell responses to AZD1222 COVID-19 vaccine. Using immunoSEQ multiplex PCR, the repertoire was profiled, and TCRdb retains in-frame clones only, with some absent. The sample has about 130,000 clones, about nine tenths seen once. The starting material was peripheral blood, obtained on day 0 of AZD1222 vaccination. These TCRs come from an adult in good health.

This clone was counted once. The chain has TRBV3-1 (or the pseudogene TRBV3-2) and TRBJ2-3; 9 nucleotides match TRBD2. The CDR3 spans 15 residues. J lost 4 bases, V lost 1 base, and 3 bases had no gene match. The germline gives CDR1 LGHDT, CDR2 YNNKEL (reference sequence). The CDR3 nucleotides read TGTGCCAGCAGCCAAGGAGCGGGGGGATCAGATACGCAGTATTTT. This encodes CASSQGAGGSDTQYF.

The rearrangement joins TRBV6-5 to TRBJ2-5; 7 bases are shared with TRBD1. V gave up 6 bases and J gave up 4 bases; unmatched junction bases: 8. The CDR3 has 14 amino acids. Germline assignment: CDR1 MNHEY and CDR2 SVGAGI. CDR3 region: CASSFSGTAETQYF. In DNA, the CDR3 is TGTGCCAGCAGCTTCTCCGGGACAGCAGAGACCCAGTACTTC.

This clone came up once. The rearrangement joins TRBV7-6 to TRBJ1-3, with D maybe TRBD1 (5 bases). Germline V gives CDR1 SGHVS, CDR2 FNYEAQ. This CDR3 has 17 residues. Trimming took 0 bases from V and 7 from J, leaving 19 bases between them. CDR3 nucleotide sequence: TGTGCCAGCAGCTTAGCGGGGGGTTGGCAGGCCCCGAACACCATATATTTT. This translates into CASSLAGGWQAPNTIYF.